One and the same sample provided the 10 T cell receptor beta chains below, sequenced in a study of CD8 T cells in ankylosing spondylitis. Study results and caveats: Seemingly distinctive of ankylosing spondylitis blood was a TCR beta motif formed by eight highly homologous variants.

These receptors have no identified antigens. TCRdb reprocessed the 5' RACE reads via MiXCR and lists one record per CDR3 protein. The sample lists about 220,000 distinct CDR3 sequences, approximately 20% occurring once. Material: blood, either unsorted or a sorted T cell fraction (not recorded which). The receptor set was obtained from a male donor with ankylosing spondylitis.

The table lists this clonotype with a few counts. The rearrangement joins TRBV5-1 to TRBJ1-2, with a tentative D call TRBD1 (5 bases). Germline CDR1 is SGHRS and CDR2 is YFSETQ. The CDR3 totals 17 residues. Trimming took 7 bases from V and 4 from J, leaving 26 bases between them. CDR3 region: CASRGDSGTSYGYGYTF. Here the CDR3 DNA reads TGCGCCAGCCGGGGAGACAGCGGCACAAGTTATGGCTATGGCTACACCTTC.

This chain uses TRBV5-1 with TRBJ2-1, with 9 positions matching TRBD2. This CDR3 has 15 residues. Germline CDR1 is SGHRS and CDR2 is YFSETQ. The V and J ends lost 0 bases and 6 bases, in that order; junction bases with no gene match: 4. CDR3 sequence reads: CASSLVAGGGNEQFF. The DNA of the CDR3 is TGCGCCAGCAGCTTGGTGGCGGGGGGGGGCAATGAGCAGTTCTTC.

The CDR3, as DNA: TGTGCCAGCAGTTTACTGGGGACCAATCAGCCCCAGCATTTT. Translation gives CASSLLGTNQPQHF. J is TRBJ1-5 and V is TRBV27; D may be TRBD1 (5 bases). The CDR3 has 14 residues. Germline CDR1 MNHEY, CDR2 SMNVEV (reference sequence). V was clipped by 2 bases and J by 3 bases, with 8 bases between them.

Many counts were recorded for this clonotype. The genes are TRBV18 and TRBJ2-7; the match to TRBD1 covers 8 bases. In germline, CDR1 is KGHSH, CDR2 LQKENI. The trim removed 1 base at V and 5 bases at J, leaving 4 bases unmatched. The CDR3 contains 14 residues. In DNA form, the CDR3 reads TGTGCCAGCTCACCACAGGACAGGGACAACGAGCAGTACTTC. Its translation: CASSPQDRDNEQYF.

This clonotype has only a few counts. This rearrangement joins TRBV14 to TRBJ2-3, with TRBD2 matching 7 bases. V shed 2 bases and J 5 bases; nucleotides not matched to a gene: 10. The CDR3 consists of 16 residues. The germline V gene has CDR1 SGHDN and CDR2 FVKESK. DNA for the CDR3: TGTGCCAGCAGCCAATTCCAGTCGGGGGGAATAGATACGCAGTATTTT. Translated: CASSQFQSGGIDTQYF. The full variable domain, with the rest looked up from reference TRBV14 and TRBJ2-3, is EAGVTQFPSHSVIEKGQTVTLRCDPISGHDNLYWYRRVMGKEIKFLLHFVKESKQDESGMPNNRFLAERTGGTYSTLKVQPAELEDSGVYFCASSQFQSGGIDTQYFGPGTRLTVL.

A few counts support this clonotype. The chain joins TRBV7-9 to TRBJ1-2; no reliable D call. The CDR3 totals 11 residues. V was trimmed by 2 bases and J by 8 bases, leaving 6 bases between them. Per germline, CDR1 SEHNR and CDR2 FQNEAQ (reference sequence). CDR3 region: CASSLLVGYTF. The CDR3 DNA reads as TGTGCCAGCAGCTTACTGGTCGGCTACACCTTC.

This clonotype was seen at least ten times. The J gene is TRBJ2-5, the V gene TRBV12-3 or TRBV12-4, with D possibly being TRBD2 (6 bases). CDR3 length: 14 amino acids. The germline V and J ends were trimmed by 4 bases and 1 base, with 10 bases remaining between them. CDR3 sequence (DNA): TGTGCCAGCAGTTCCGGGGACTTCCAAGAGACCCAGTACTTC. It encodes CASSSGDFQETQYF.

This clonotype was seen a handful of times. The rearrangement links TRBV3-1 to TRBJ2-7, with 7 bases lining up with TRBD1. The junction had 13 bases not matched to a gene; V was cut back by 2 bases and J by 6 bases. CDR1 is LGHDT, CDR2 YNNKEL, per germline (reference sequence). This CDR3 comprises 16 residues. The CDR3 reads CASSQSYRAGGSEQYF. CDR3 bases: TGTGCCAGCAGCCAATCCTACCGGGCAGGGGGTAGCGAGCAGTACTTC.

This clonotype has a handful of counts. The CDR3 coding sequence is TGTGCCAGCAGTTTTGGTTATGCGGTCACTGAAGCTTTCTTT. It translates to CASSFGYAVTEAFF. The chain is built from TRBV27 and TRBJ1-1; no firm D call. The CDR3 has 14 residues. The germline CDR1 and CDR2 sequences are MNHEY and SMNVEV (reference sequence). Trimming removed 3 bases from V and 4 bases from J, with 12 bases in between.

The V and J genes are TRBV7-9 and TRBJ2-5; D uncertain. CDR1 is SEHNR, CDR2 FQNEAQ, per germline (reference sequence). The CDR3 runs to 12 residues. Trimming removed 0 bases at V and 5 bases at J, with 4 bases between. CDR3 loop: CASSLASETQYF. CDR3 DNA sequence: TGTGCCAGCAGCTTAGCCAGTGAGACCCAGTACTTC.